This TCR beta chain was documented in a study of shared clonotypes between healthy human individuals. With respect to this clone: Its specificity is not known.

Profiled with immunoSEQ multiplex PCR; TCRdb holds only in-frame clones, not every one. The sample consists of around 2,000,000 clones, about 93% of them appearing once. Positive CCR7 selection of CD45RO-negative cells yielded the naive CD8 cells, and terminally differentiated effector memory CD45RA+ cells were excluded. General study points: Shared clonotypes across all four donors exceeded non-shared ones in generation probability.

Germline CDR1 reads MDHEN; CDR2 reads SYDVKM. The J segment lost 4 bases and the V segment lost 1 base, leaving 11 bases of the junction unmatched. CDR3 size: 17 residues. The sequenced material came from naive CD8+ T cells from PBMCs. The source is a man aged 18 to 29 in good health. Some clones in this sample may be carry-over from other donors' samples. This rearrangement joins TRBV28 to TRBJ2-7, with 9 nucleotides matching TRBD1. CDR3 residues: CASSLYRPRTGAYEQYF. Written as DNA, the CDR3 is TGTGCCAGCAGTTTATACAGGCCTCGGACAGGGGCTTACGAGCAGTACTTC. The whole variable domain, remainder taken from reference TRBV28 and TRBJ2-7, is DVKVTQSSRYLVKRTGEKVFLECVQDMDHENMFWYRQDPGLGLRLIYFSYDVKMKEKGDIPEGYSVSREKKERFSLILESASTNQTSMYLCASSLYRPRTGAYEQYFGPGTRLTVT.